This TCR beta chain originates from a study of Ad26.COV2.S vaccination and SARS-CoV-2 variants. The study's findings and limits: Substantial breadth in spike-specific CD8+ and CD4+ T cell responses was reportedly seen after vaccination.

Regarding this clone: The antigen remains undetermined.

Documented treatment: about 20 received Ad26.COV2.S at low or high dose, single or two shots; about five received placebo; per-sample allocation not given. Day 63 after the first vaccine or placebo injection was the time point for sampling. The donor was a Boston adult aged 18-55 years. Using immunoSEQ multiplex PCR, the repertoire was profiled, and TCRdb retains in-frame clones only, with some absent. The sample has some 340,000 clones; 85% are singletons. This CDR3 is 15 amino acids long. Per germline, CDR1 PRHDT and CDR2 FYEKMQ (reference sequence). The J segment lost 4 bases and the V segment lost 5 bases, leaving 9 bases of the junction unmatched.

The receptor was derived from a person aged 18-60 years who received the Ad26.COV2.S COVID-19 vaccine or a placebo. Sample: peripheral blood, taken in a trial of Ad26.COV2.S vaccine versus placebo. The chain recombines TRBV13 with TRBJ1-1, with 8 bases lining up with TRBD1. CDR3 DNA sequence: TGTGCCAGCAGCGGACAGGGACCGCTGATCACTGAAGCTTTCTTT. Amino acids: CASSGQGPLITEAFF.